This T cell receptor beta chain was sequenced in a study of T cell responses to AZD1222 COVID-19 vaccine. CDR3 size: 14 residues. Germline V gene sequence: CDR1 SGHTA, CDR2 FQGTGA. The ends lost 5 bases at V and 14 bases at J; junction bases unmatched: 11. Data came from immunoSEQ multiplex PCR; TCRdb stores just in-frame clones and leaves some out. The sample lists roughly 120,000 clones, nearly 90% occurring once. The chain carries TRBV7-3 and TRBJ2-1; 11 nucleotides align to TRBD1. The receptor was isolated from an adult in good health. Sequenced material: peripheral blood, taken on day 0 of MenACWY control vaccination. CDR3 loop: CASSQGQGEVEEFF. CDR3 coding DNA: TGTGCCAGCAGCCAGGGACAGGGGGAGGTGGAGGAGTTCTTC.